This note documents a single T cell receptor beta chain sequence. The data were taken from a study of sequential checkpoint blockade in melanoma. Profiling relied on immunoSEQ multiplex PCR, and the TCRdb table lists in-frame clones only, not all of them. This table holds over 30,000 clones, 84% found once. Noted treatment: randomized to nivolumab then ipilimumab (arm A) or the reverse (arm B). The CDR3 contains 14 residues. V was cut by 0 bases and J by 3 bases, with 9 bases left in between. The germline V gene has CDR1 MGHRA and CDR2 YSYEKL. The sample in question was CD8+ T cells sorted from blood (inferred from file names), obtained from a patient given nivolumab and ipilimumab in sequence. The rearrangement joins TRBV4-1 to TRBJ2-7, with D possibly being TRBD1 (6 bases). The TCR originated in a human donor with melanoma. This chain's CDR3 is CASSQDLGGYEQYF. The CDR3 nucleotides read TGCGCCAGCAGCCAAGATCTAGGGGGCTACGAGCAGTACTTC.